The clone carrying this T cell receptor (beta chain) was observed many times. Antigen specificity is unknown. The sample comes from a study of T cells after yellow fever vaccination. General study points: A minor fraction of clonotypes spanned both CD4 and CD8 compartments. It was a weaker secondary response, yet one that peaked faster, at day 5 versus 15.

Conversion of TCR transcripts into cDNA relied on 5'RACE template switching, which added a universal primer site and UMIs. TCRdb called the 5' RACE reads again in MiXCR, with one record for every CDR3 protein. The data hold approximately 130,000 distinct CDR3 sequences, with nearly 15% observed a single time. The input for sequencing was CD8+ T cells sorted from PBMCs, taken 5 days after the yellow fever booster vaccination. The source of this sequence is a man in his late teens or twenties who received the YFV17D yellow fever vaccine.

The CDR3 reads CASSQRVPGGLAETQYF. Written as DNA, the CDR3 is TGCGCCAGCAGCCAAAGGGTCCCAGGGGGGTTGGCAGAGACCCAGTACTTC. The V call is TRBV4-1, the J call TRBJ2-5; D might be TRBD1 (7 bases). The CDR3 runs 17 residues. Germline CDR1 reads MGHRA; CDR2 reads YSYEKL. Trimming cost V 2 bases and J 4 bases, with 20 bases left between them.